The entry that follows covers one T cell receptor beta chain sequence. Its matching antigen is unknown. Germline V lookup: CDR1 LNHNV, CDR2 YYDKDF (reference sequence). CDR3 length: 18 amino acids. Trimming cost V 0 bases and J 4 bases; bases outside gene matches: 11. This sample stems from a study of T cell responses to AZD1222 COVID-19 vaccine. Background on the study: The analysis combined second doses at about 4 or about 12 weeks.

Sequencing was performed with immunoSEQ multiplex PCR; in TCRdb, only in-frame clones are kept and a portion is missing. The sample holds 90,000 to 150,000 clones, roughly 88% seen once. The study, taken as a whole, reports: Reportedly, close to half of spike-specific TCRs are directed against unmutated variant regions. In a largely white British group with more females than males, clonal diversity was possibly underestimated.

The V and J genes are TRBV15 and TRBJ2-1, with TRBD2 matching 8 bases. The sequence came from an adult in good health. The source material was peripheral blood, sampled on day 0 of AZD1222 vaccination. The CDR3 here is CATSRDPPRAGVYNEQFF. The DNA of the CDR3 is TGTGCCACCAGCAGAGATCCCCCCCGAGCGGGGGTATACAATGAGCAGTTCTTC.